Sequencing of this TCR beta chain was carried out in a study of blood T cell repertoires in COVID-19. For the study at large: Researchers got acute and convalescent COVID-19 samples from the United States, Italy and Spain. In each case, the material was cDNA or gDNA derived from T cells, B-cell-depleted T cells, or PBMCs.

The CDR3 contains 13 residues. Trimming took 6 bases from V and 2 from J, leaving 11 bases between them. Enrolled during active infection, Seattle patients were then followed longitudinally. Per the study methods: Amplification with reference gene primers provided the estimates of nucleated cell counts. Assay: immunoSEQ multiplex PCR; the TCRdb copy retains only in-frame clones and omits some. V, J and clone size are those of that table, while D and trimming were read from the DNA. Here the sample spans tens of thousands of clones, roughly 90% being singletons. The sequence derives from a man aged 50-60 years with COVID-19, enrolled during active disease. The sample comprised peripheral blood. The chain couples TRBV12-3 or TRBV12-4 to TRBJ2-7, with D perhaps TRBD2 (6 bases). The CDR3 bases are TGTGCCAGCAGATTTGCGGGAACCTACGAGCAGTACTTC. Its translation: CASRFAGTYEQYF.